These 10 T cell receptor beta chains originate from one sample sequenced in a study of blood T cell repertoires in COVID-19. Profiled with immunoSEQ multiplex PCR; TCRdb holds only in-frame clones, not every one. The data show roughly 350,000 clones, with roughly 86% seen just once and about 9.4% held by the top ten. The sequenced material came from peripheral blood. The receptors stem from a woman aged 25 to 45 with COVID-19, enrolled during active disease.

The chain combines TRBV28 with TRBJ1-3; 10 bases fit TRBD1. CDR1 and CDR2 from the germline V gene are MDHEN and SYDVKM. The CDR3 covers 15 residues. The trim removed 2 bases at V and 3 bases at J, leaving 1 base unmatched. The CDR3 DNA reads as TGTGCCAGCAGTTTACGGGACAGGGGTGGAAACACCATATATTTT. This codes for CASSLRDRGGNTIYF.

The genes are TRBV28 and TRBJ2-1, with 14 bases aligning to TRBD2. CDR1 is MDHEN and CDR2 is SYDVKM in the germline V gene. Losses at the gene ends were 7 bases for V and 7 bases for J; bases not matched to a gene: 12. The CDR3 is made up of 17 amino acids. CDR3 sequence: CASTNPWTSGRKNEQFF. The CDR3 DNA reads as TGTGCCAGCACCAACCCCTGGACTAGCGGGAGGAAGAATGAGCAGTTCTTC.

The chain employs TRBV7-8 and TRBJ2-2, with TRBD2 matching over 14 bases. This CDR3 is built from 17 residues. Germline CDR1 is SGHVS and CDR2 is FQNEAQ. After removal of 4 bases from V and 1 base from J, the junction contained 2 bases not matched to a gene. The CDR3, as DNA: TGTGCCAGCAGCTACGGGACTAGCGGGGGGAACACCGGGGAGCTGTTTTTT. The encoded protein is CASSYGTSGGNTGELFF.

Here the CDR3 reads CASNSGTDEQYF. CDR3 bases: TGTGCCAGCAACAGCGGGACTGACGAGCAGTACTTC. The rearrangement links TRBV6-4 to TRBJ2-7; TRBD2 agrees at 7 bases. CDR1 is MRHNA and CDR2 is SNTAGT in the germline V gene. Germline trimming cut 7 bases from V and 5 bases from J; bases unmatched to any gene: 5. The CDR3 covers 12 residues.

This chain links TRBV7-3 with TRBJ2-2, with a possible D match to TRBD2 (5 bases). V was clipped by 3 bases and J by 5 bases, with 13 bases between them. The CDR3 covers 15 residues. From germline, CDR1 is SGHTA and CDR2 FQGTGA. The CDR3 protein is CASSFSDSLTGELFF. In nucleotides, the CDR3 is TGTGCCAGCAGCTTTTCGGACTCGTTAACCGGGGAGCTGTTTTTT. Based on the CDR3 plus reference TRBV7-3 and TRBJ2-2, the full variable domain is GAGVSQTPSNKVTEKGKYVELRCDPISGHTALYWYRQSLGQGPEFLIYFQGTGAADDSGLPNDRFFAVRPEGSVSTLKIQRTERGDSAVYLCASSFSDSLTGELFFGEGSRLTVL.

The chain carries TRBV5-8 and TRBJ2-2; 8 nucleotides match TRBD1. Germline V gives CDR1 SGHTS, CDR2 YDEGEE. Trimming removed 4 bases from V and 4 bases from J; junction bases left unmatched: 3. This CDR3 has 14 amino acids. The CDR3 region is CASSRTGITGELFF. DNA of the CDR3: TGTGCCAGCAGCCGGACAGGGATCACCGGGGAGCTGTTTTTT.

This clone was seen just once. The chain is built from TRBV5-4 and TRBJ2-7, with 9 bases lining up with TRBD1. After removal of 4 bases from V and 4 bases from J, the junction contained 6 bases not matched to a gene. The CDR3 is 14 residues long. Germline CDR1 is SGHNT and CDR2 is YYREEE (reference sequence). CDR3 DNA: TGTGCCAGCAGCCCCGGGACAGGGCGGTACGAGCAGTACTTC. Its translation is CASSPGTGRYEQYF. The full variable domain, completed using reference TRBV5-4 and TRBJ2-7, is ETGVTQSPTHLIKTRGQQVTLRCSSQSGHNTVSWYQQALGQGPQFIFQYYREEENGRGNFPPRFSGLQFPNYSSELNVNALELDDSALYLCASSPGTGRYEQYFGPGTRLTVT.

The chain employs TRBV6-5 and TRBJ2-2; TRBD1 aligns across 10 bases. This CDR3 contains 12 residues. J was trimmed by 7 bases and V by 8 bases; bases with no gene match: 1. Germline assignment: CDR1 MNHEY and CDR2 SVGAGI. In DNA, the CDR3 is TGTGCCAGCCGGACAGGGGGCGGGGAGCTGTTTTTT. Translated, it gives CASRTGGGELFF.

The chain couples TRBV19 to TRBJ1-1; the D is unclear. The CDR3 runs 12 residues. In germline, CDR1 is LNHDA, CDR2 SQIVND (reference sequence). Trimming left V 8 bases short and J 4 bases short, with 11 bases between. The CDR3 DNA follows: TGTGCCAGTCGGCGTGGAGGCACTGAAGCTTTCTTT. Amino acids: CASRRGGTEAFF.

Worth noting for this clone: Other DNA sequences from this sample encode an identical CDR3 as well. The rearrangement joins TRBV18 to TRBJ2-3, with TRBD2 matching 11 bases. V was clipped by 3 bases and J by 3 bases; unmatched bases: 8. The germline CDR1 and CDR2 sequences are KGHSH and LQKENI. The CDR3 length is 17 residues. The CDR3 nucleotides are TGTGCCAGCTCACCCGGGACTAGCGGCTCCGGTACAGATACGCAGTATTTT. Its translation is CASSPGTSGSGTDTQYF.